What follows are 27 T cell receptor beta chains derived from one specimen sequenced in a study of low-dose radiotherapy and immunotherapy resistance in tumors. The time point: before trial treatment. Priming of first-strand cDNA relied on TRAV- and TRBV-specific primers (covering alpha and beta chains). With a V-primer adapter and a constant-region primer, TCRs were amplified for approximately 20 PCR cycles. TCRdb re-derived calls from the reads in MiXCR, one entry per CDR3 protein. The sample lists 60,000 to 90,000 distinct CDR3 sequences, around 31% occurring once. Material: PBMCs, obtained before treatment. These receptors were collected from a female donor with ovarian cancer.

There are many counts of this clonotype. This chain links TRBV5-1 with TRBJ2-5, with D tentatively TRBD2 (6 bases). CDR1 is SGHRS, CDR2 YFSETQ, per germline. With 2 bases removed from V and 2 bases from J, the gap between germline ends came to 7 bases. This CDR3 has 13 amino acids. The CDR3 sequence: CASSFREQETQYF. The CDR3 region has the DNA TGCGCCAGCAGCTTCCGGGAGCAAGAGACCCAGTACTTC.

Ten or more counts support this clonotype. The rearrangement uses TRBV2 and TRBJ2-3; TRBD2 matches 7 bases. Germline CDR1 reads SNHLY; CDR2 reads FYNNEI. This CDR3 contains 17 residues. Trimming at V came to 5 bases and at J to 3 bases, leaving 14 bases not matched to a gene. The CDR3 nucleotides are TGTGCCAGCAGTAGGAGCGGGGCCAACCTGGGAACAGATACGCAGTATTTT. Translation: CASSRSGANLGTDTQYF.

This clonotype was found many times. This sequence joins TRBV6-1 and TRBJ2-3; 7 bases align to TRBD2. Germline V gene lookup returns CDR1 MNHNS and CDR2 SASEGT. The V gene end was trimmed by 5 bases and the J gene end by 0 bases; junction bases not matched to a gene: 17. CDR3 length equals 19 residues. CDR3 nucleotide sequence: TGTGCCAGCAGTTACTCTCGAGCGGGACGTAAAACTAGCACAGATACGCAGTATTTT. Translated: CASSYSRAGRKTSTDTQYF.

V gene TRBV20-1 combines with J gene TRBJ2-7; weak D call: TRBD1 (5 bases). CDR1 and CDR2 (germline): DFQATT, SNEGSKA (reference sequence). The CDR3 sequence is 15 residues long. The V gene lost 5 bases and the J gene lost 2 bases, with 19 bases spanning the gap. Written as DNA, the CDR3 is TGCAGTGCTCTCCATGGGGCAGGGATCGCCTACGAGCAGTACTTC. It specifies CSALHGAGIAYEQYF.

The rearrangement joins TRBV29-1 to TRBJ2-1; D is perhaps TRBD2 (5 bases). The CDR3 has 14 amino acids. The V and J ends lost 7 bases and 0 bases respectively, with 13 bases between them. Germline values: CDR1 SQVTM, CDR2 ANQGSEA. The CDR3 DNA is TGCAGCGCGCACTTAGCGTCCTCCTACAATGAGCAGTTCTTC. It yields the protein CSAHLASSYNEQFF.

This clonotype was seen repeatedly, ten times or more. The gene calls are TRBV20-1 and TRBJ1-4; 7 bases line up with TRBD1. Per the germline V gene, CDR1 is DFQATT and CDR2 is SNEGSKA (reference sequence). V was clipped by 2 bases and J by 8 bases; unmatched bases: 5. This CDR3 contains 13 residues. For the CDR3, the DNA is TGCAGTGCTAGACCCGGACAGGACGAAAAACTGTTTTTT. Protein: CSARPGQDEKLFF.

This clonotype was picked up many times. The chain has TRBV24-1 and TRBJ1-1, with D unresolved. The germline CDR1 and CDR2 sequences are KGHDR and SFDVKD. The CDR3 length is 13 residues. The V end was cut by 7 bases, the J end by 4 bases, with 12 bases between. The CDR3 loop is CATRGWGATEAFF. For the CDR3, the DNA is TGTGCCACCAGGGGGTGGGGAGCCACTGAAGCTTTCTTT.

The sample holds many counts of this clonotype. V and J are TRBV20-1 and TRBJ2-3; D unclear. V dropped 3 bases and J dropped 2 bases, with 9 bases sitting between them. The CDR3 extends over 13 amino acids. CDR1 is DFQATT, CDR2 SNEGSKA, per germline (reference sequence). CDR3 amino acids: CSASATDTDTQYF. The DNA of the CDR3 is TGCAGTGCTAGCGCTACCGACACAGATACGCAGTATTTT.

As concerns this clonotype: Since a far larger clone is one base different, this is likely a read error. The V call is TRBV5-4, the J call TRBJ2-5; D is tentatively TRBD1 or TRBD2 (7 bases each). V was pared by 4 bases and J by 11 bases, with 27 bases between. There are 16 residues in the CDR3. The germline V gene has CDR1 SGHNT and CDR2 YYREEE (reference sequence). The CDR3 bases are TGTGCCAGCAGCCCAGGGGGGGCTAGCTCCTACAATGAGCAGTACTTC. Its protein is CASSPGGASSYNEQYF.

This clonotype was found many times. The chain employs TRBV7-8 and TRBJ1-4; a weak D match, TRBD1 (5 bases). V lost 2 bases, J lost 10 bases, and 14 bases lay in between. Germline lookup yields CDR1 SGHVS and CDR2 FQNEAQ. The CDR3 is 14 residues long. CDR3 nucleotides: TGTGCCAGCAGCTTAAGGGACCGGGGAGGAAAACTGTTTTTT. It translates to CASSLRDRGGKLFF. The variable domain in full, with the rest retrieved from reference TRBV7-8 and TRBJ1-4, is GAGVSQSPRYKVAKRGQDVALRCDPISGHVSLFWYQQALGQGPEFLTYFQNEAQLDKSGLPSDRFFAERPEGSVSTLKIQRTQQEDSAVYLCASSLRDRGGKLFFGSGTQLSVL.

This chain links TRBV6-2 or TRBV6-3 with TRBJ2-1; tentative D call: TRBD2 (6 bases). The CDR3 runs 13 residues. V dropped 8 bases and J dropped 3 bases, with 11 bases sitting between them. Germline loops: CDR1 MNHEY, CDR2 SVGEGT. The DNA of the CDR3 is TGTGCCAGCGGGGGGACGAGCTACAATGAGCAGTTCTTC. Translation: CASGGTSYNEQFF.

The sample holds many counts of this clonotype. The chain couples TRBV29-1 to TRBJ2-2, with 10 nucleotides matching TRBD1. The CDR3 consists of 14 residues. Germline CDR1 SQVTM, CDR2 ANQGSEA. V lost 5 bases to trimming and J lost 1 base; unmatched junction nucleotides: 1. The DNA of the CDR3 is TGCAGCGTTCGGGACAGGGGGAACACCGGGGAGCTGTTTTTT. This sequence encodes CSVRDRGNTGELFF.

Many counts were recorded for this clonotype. The CDR3, as DNA: TGTGCCAGTAGTATAGCCCATGGCAGCGAGCAGTACTTC. As protein: CASSIAHGSEQYF. The genes are TRBV19 and TRBJ2-7; no firm D call. The V end was cut by 1 base, the J end by 6 bases, with 10 bases between. Germline V lookup: CDR1 LNHDA, CDR2 SQIVND (reference sequence). This CDR3 region has 13 residues.

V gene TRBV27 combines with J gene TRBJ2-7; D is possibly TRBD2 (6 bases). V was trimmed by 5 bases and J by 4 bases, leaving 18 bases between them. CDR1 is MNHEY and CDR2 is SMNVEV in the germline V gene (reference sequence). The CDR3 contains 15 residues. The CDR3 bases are TGTGCCAGCAGTAATTTTCGGGCGGGGAAATACGAGCAGTACTTC. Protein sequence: CASSNFRAGKYEQYF.

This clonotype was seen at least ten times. DNA for the CDR3: TGTGCCAGCAGCTTTAGACCGGGACTAGCGGGAAAGCACACAGATACGCAGTATTTT. As protein: CASSFRPGLAGKHTDTQYF. The chain combines TRBV11-2 with TRBJ2-3; 13 bases are shared with TRBD2. The CDR3 contains 19 residues. Losses at the gene ends were 3 bases for V and 2 bases for J; bases not matched to a gene: 11. Germline CDR1 SGHAT, CDR2 FQNNGV.

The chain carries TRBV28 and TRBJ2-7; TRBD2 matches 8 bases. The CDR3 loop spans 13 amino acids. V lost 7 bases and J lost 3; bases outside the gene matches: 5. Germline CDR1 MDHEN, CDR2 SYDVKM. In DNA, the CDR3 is TGTGCCAGCAAATCAGCGGGAGACTACGAGCAGTACTTC. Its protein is CASKSAGDYEQYF.

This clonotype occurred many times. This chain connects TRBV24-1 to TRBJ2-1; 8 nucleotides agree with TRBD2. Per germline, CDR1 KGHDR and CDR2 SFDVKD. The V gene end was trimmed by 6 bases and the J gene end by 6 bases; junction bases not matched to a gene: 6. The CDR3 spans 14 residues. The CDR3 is CATSREGGTNEQFF. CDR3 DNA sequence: TGTGCCACCAGTCGGGAGGGAGGGACCAATGAGCAGTTCTTC.

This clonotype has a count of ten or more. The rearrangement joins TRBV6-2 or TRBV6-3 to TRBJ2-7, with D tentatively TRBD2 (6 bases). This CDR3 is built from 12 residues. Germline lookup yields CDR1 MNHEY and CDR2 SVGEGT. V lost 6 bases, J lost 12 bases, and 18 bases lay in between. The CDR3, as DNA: TGTGCCAGCAGCAGACCCGGGGAGGCGCGGTACTTC. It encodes CASSRPGEARYF.

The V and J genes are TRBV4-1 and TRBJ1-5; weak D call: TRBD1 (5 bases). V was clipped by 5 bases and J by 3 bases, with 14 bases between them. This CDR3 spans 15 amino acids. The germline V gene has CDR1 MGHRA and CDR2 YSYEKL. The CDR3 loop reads CASSSGTGNNQPQHF. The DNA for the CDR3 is TGCGCCAGCAGCTCCGGGACGGGGAACAATCAGCCCCAGCATTTT.

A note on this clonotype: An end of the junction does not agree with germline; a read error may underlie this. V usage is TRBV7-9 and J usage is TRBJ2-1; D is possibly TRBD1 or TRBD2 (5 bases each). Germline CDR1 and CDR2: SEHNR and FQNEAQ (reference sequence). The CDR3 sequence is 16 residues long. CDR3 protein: CASSQTGPSSYNGQFF. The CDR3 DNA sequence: TGTGCCAGCAGCCAGACGGGACCGAGCTCCTACAATGGGCAGTTCTTC.

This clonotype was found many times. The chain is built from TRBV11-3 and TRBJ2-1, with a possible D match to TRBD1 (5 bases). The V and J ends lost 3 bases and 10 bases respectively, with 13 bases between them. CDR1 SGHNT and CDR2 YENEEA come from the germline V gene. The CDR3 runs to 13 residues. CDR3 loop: CASSFWGGPEQFF. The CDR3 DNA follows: TGTGCCAGCAGCTTCTGGGGCGGTCCGGAGCAGTTCTTC.

CDR3 nucleotides: TGTGCCAGCAGCCACTCCGCGTGGACTAGCGGGAGTGCTGATACGCAGTATTTT. Protein product: CASSHSAWTSGSADTQYF. This chain joins TRBV14 and TRBJ2-3; 13 bases are shared with TRBD2. Losses at the gene ends were 3 bases for V and 6 bases for J; bases not matched to a gene: 12. There are 18 residues in the CDR3. Germline V CDR1 and CDR2: SGHDN, FVKESK.

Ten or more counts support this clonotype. This CDR3 is CASSNRLAVEQYF. The CDR3 bases are TGTGCCAGCAGCAACAGACTAGCGGTAGAGCAGTACTTC. The gene calls are TRBV21-1 and TRBJ2-7; TRBD2 is taken as the D call from the table, unchecked against the DNA. TRBV21-1 is an annotated pseudogene. The CDR3 is 13 residues long.

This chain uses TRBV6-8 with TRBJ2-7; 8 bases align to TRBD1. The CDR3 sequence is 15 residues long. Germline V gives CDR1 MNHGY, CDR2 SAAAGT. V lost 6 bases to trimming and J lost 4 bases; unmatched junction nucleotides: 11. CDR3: CASSEGRGLGYEQYF. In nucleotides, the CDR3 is TGTGCCAGCAGCGAGGGCAGGGGGCTTGGATACGAGCAGTACTTC.

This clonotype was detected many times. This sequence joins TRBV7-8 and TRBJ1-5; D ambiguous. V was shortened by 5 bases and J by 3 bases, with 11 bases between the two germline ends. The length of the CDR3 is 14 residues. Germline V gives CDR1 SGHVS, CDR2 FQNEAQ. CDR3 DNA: TGTGCCAGCAGCCGTTACGAGGACAATCAGCCCCAGCATTTT. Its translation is CASSRYEDNQPQHF. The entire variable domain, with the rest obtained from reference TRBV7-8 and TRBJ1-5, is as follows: GAGVSQSPRYKVAKRGQDVALRCDPISGHVSLFWYQQALGQGPEFLTYFQNEAQLDKSGLPSDRFFAERPEGSVSTLKIQRTQQEDSAVYLCASSRYEDNQPQHFGDGTRLSIL.

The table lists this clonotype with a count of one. In DNA, the CDR3 is TGTGCCAGCAGTATTGGGACAGGGGGGAATCAGCCCCAGCATTTT. Its translation is CASSIGTGGNQPQHF. The chain uses TRBV28 and TRBJ1-5; 11 bases align to TRBD1. Germline trimming cut 5 bases from V and 4 bases from J; bases unmatched to any gene: 4. Germline lookup yields CDR1 MDHEN and CDR2 SYDVKM. The length of the CDR3 is 15 residues.

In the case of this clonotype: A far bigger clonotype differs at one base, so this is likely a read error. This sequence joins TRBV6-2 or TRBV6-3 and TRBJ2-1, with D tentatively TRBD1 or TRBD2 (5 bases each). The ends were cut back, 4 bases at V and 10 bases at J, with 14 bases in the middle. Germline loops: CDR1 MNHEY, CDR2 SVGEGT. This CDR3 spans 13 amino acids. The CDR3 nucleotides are TGTGCCAGCAGTTTCCCGGGCCGGGGCGAGCAGTTCTTC. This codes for CASSFPGRGEQFF.